These T cell receptor beta chains were read from a single sample in a study of beta chain features in type 1 diabetes. The protocol was immunoSEQ multiplex PCR, while the TCRdb copy is restricted to in-frame clones and leaves out a portion. The sample lists approximately 270,000 clones; roughly 13% were seen once. Sequencing was carried out using naive CD4+ T cells from blood. The source is a man aged 25-40 years with type 1 diabetes. The CDR3 runs from the conserved cysteine through the conserved F or W.

TRBV6-1	TRBJ2-6	CARGGSGANVLTF
TRBV5-4	TRBJ2-2	CASSPGRQGGTGGLFF
TRBV9	TRBJ2-6	CASSLGQGSGANVLTF
TRBV9	TRBJ2-7	CASSVWSSGPYEQYF
TRBV5-6	TRBJ2-5	CASSLVGLQETQYF
TRBV19	TRBJ2-4	CASSPGTSGVAKNIQYF
TRBV11-1	TRBJ2-3	CASSFRTSTDTQYF
TRBV18	TRBJ2-2	CASSPPGRVVNTGELFF
TRBV5-6	TRBJ2-7	CASSTTYEQYF
TRBV30	TRBJ2-1	CAWTSGYNEQFF
TRBV5-4	TRBJ2-7	CASSIRDFSYEQYF
TRBV29-1	TRBJ2-3	CSVGTRLADTQYF
TRBV7-2	TRBJ1-5	CASGFGTRDNQPQHF
TRBV9	TRBJ2-1	CASSVELAGLNEQFF
TRBV6-5	TRBJ1-5	CASRDRGGGNQPQHF
TRBV7-9	TRBJ2-1	CASSLMTGGLNEQFF
TRBV5-4	TRBJ1-4	CASSLGDSSTNEKLFF
TRBV5-1	TRBJ2-1	CASSLAQILYNEQFF
TRBV28	TRBJ1-2	CASTSPGQGNGYTF
TRBV21-1	TRBJ2-4	CASSKAFTSGLNIQYF
TRBV7-2	TRBJ1-1	CASSLTTNTEAFF
TRBV16	TRBJ2-4	CASSHSGTGVGKNIQYF
TRBV19	TRBJ2-4	CASSIQEAKNIQYF
TRBV25-1	TRBJ1-3	CASSQQTGVGNTIYF
TRBV6-5	TRBJ2-7	CASSYWGTSGGEQYF
TRBV5-1	TRBJ2-1	CASSLLTSPNEQFF
TRBV5-6	TRBJ1-1	CASSLTGVRAFF
TRBV5-1	TRBJ2-7	CASSPYPGTSGVAEQYF
TRBV27	TRBJ2-6	CASSRTSGSSGANVLTF